Below are 25 T cell receptor beta chains sequenced from a single sample in a study of PD-L1 blockade in urothelial cancer. Time point here: peripheral blood 6 weeks after treatment start. The assay was immunoSEQ multiplex PCR, and TCRdb's table has in-frame clones only and misses some. Of under 85,000 clones listed, approximately 90% were seen once; the top ten hold around 0.87%. The sample in question was PBMCs, obtained around atezolizumab (anti-PD-L1) treatment. These receptors were obtained from an elderly woman with urothelial cancer.

This clone was detected once. V gene TRBV19 combines with J gene TRBJ2-1; TRBD2 aligns across 12 bases. Trimming took 5 bases from V and 0 from J; bases not matched to a gene: 14. The CDR3 has 20 residues. From germline, CDR1 is LNHDA and CDR2 SQIVND (reference sequence). The CDR3 DNA reads as TGTGCCAGTAGTTCACGACTAGCGGGAGACTTTTTTTCCTCCTACAATGAGCAGTTCTTC. It codes for CASSSRLAGDFFSSYNEQFF.

V gene TRBV19 combines with J gene TRBJ1-1; possibly TRBD1 for D (5 bases). This CDR3 is 17 amino acids long. Trimming removed 8 bases from V and 1 base from J, with 23 bases in between. Germline V gene data show CDR1 as LNHDA and CDR2 as SQIVND (reference sequence). CDR3 DNA: TGTGCCAGTTCTCCCCGACCCCAGGGCGCGTGGAACACTGAAGCTTTCTTT. Translation: CASSPRPQGAWNTEAFF.

The CDR3 DNA follows: TGCAGCGCTCCGGGACTGGTAGCCGATGAGCAGTTCTTC. Encoded protein: CSAPGLVADEQFF. V is TRBV29-1 and J is TRBJ2-1; tentative D call: TRBD2 (6 bases). The V end lost 7 bases, the J end lost 8 bases, and 18 bases lay between the germline ends. CDR3 length equals 13 residues. Germline V CDR1 and CDR2: SQVTM, ANQGSEA.

The gene calls are TRBV18 and TRBJ2-7; no reliable D call. Per germline, CDR1 KGHSH and CDR2 LQKENI. CDR3 length: 13 residues. Trimming stripped 4 bases from V and 3 bases from J, with 10 bases between. CDR3 bases: TGTGCCAGCTCACTTAGCAGTCTCTACGAGCAGTACTTC. It translates to CASSLSSLYEQYF.

This chain joins TRBV27 and TRBJ1-1; D unclear. V lost 0 bases to trimming and J lost 3 bases, with 8 bases between them. The CDR3 runs to 14 residues. Germline CDR1 MNHEY, CDR2 SMNVEV (reference sequence). CDR3 protein: CASSLSGRYTEAFF. Written as DNA, the CDR3 is TGTGCCAGCAGTTTATCTGGCCGCTACACTGAAGCTTTCTTT.

This clone was counted a few times. The chain recombines TRBV28 with TRBJ1-2; no definite D call. The ends were cut back, 2 bases at V and 3 bases at J, with 4 bases in the middle. CDR3 length equals 12 residues. The V gene's germline CDR1 is MDHEN and CDR2 SYDVKM. The CDR3 nucleotides are TGTGCCAGCAGTTTACAGGACTATGGCTACACCTTC. This encodes CASSLQDYGYTF.

The V gene is TRBV2, the J gene TRBJ1-5; D unclear. The germline V and J ends were trimmed by 4 bases and 6 bases, with 7 bases remaining between them. Germline V gives CDR1 SNHLY, CDR2 FYNNEI. This CDR3 is built from 12 residues. Written as DNA, the CDR3 is TGTGCCAGCAGTGTTGTATCTCAGCCCCAGCATTTT. This codes for CASSVVSQPQHF.

This sequence joins TRBV2 and TRBJ1-1, with 8 nucleotides matching TRBD1. CDR3 length equals 15 residues. J lost 4 bases, V lost 6 bases, and 10 bases had no gene match. CDR1 SNHLY and CDR2 FYNNEI come from the germline V gene. CDR3 amino acids: CASSIGTGRGTEAFF. The CDR3 nucleotides read TGTGCCAGCAGCATCGGGACAGGAAGGGGCACTGAAGCTTTCTTT.

The rearrangement links TRBV28 to TRBJ2-5, with 16 bases identical to TRBD2. J was trimmed by 4 bases and V by 5 bases; bases with no gene match: 1. CDR1 and CDR2 from the germline V gene are MDHEN and SYDVKM. The CDR3 loop spans 15 amino acids. The CDR3 DNA follows: TGTGCCAGCAGTGGGACTAGCGGGAGGGTAGAGACCCAGTACTTC. Its translation is CASSGTSGRVETQYF.

The chain employs TRBV7-3 and TRBJ2-5; the D gene is possibly TRBD1 (5 bases). Trimming left V 5 bases short and J 1 base short, with 17 bases between. This CDR3 region has 16 residues. The germline CDR1 and CDR2 sequences are SGHTA and FQGTGA. This CDR3 is CASSASPRAVQETQYF. For the CDR3, the DNA is TGTGCCAGCAGCGCCTCCCCCAGGGCCGTCCAAGAGACCCAGTACTTC. Variable domain in full (rest from reference TRBV7-3 and TRBJ2-5): GAGVSQTPSNKVTEKGKYVELRCDPISGHTALYWYRQSLGQGPEFLIYFQGTGAADDSGLPNDRFFAVRPEGSVSTLKIQRTERGDSAVYLCASSASPRAVQETQYFGPGTRLLVL.

This chain joins TRBV5-3 and TRBJ1-2; 7 bases agree with TRBD1. TRBV5-3 is classed as an ORF, of uncertain function. CDR3 length equals 17 residues. V lost 7 bases and J lost 5; bases outside the gene matches: 20. The CDR3 bases are TGTGCCAGAGACAGGGTGAATGGCCCGAGGGATTTTTATGGCTACACCTTC. This translates into CARDRVNGPRDFYGYTF.

The chain links TRBV27 to TRBJ2-7; 10 positions agree with TRBD1. From germline, CDR1 is MNHEY and CDR2 SMNVEV (reference sequence). Unmatched junction bases numbered 4, after V lost 5 bases and J lost 6 bases. The CDR3 is 13 residues long. CDR3: CASSARTGGEQYF. The CDR3 DNA reads TGTGCCAGCAGTGCCCGGACAGGGGGCGAGCAGTACTTC.

This rearrangement joins TRBV19 to TRBJ1-1, with D uncertain. In germline, CDR1 is LNHDA, CDR2 SQIVND (reference sequence). Deletions cut 4 bases from V and 6 bases from J, with 18 bases between. The CDR3 extends over 15 amino acids. The CDR3 bases are TGTGCCAGTAGTACCCAAGCGGCGGAGAGGGCTGAAGCTTTCTTT. Its translation: CASSTQAAERAEAFF.

CDR3 amino acids: CASSSETTAYEQYF. CDR3 DNA sequence: TGTGCCAGCAGCTCCGAGACTACGGCCTACGAGCAGTACTTC. V is TRBV5-4 and J is TRBJ2-7; D is perhaps TRBD2 (5 bases). The CDR3 runs to 14 residues. The V gene's germline CDR1 is SGHNT and CDR2 YYREEE (reference sequence). Trimming removed 3 bases at V and 2 bases at J, with 12 bases between.

The J gene is TRBJ2-5, the V gene TRBV10-3; D unresolved. The V end lost 5 bases, the J end lost 1 base, and 8 bases lay between the germline ends. Germline V lookup: CDR1 ENHRY, CDR2 SYGVKD. The CDR3 runs to 13 residues. The CDR3 sequence is CAISQVSQETQYF. CDR3 DNA sequence: TGTGCCATCAGTCAGGTGTCCCAAGAGACCCAGTACTTC.

This rearrangement joins TRBV29-1 to TRBJ2-1; 10 bases are shared with TRBD2. CDR1 and CDR2 from the germline V gene are SQVTM and ANQGSEA. V shed 2 bases, J shed 4 bases, and the junction held 17 bases outside the gene matches. The CDR3 sequence is 19 residues long. CDR3 sequence (DNA): TGCAGCGTTGAATCTCTAGCTAGCGGGAGTGGGTCGAGATACAATGAGCAGTTCTTC. Translated, it gives CSVESLASGSGSRYNEQFF.

The sample holds a few counts of this clone. The chain uses TRBV11-2 and TRBJ2-7; possibly TRBD1 for D (5 bases). CDR3 length equals 15 residues. The V and J ends lost 0 bases and 4 bases respectively, with 13 bases between them. CDR1 is SGHAT and CDR2 is FQNNGV in the germline V gene. The CDR3 loop reads CASSLDVQGWYEQYF. CDR3 DNA: TGTGCCAGCAGCTTAGATGTCCAGGGTTGGTACGAGCAGTACTTC.

This sequence joins TRBV5-1 and TRBJ2-7; D gene ambiguous. Per the germline V gene, CDR1 is SGHRS and CDR2 is YFSETQ. The CDR3 is 15 residues long. CDR3 nucleotides: TGCGCTAGCTCCCCCCTTGAGCGTAACGCCTACGAGCAGTACTTC. It codes for CASSPLERNAYEQYF. Drawing the rest from reference TRBV5-1 and TRBJ2-7, the complete variable domain is KAGVTQTPRYLIKTRGQQVTLSCSPISGHRSVSWYQQTPGQGLQFLFEYFSETQRNKGNFPGRFSGRQFSNSRSEMNVSTLELGDSALYLCASSPLERNAYEQYFGPGTRLTVT.

This chain uses TRBV28 with TRBJ2-1, with 12 bases lining up with TRBD2. V shed 8 bases and J 7 bases; nucleotides not matched to a gene: 12. The CDR3 runs 16 residues. CDR1 MDHEN and CDR2 SYDVKM come from the germline V gene. DNA of the CDR3: TGTGCCAGCCTCCCCCTGACTAGCGGGAGTATAAATGAGCAGTTCTTC. Translation gives CASLPLTSGSINEQFF.

This clone was detected only once. The chain combines TRBV7-9 with TRBJ1-4; D unresolved. The V end lost 0 bases, the J end lost 5 bases, and 13 bases lay between the germline ends. Germline CDR1 SEHNR, CDR2 FQNEAQ (reference sequence). The CDR3 covers 16 residues. CDR3 protein: CASSLAAGMGNEKLFF. The CDR3 coding sequence is TGTGCCAGCAGCTTAGCTGCGGGAATGGGGAATGAAAAACTGTTTTTT.

The V and J genes are TRBV28 and TRBJ2-7; TRBD1 is a possible D gene (6 bases). Germline lookup yields CDR1 MDHEN and CDR2 SYDVKM. The V end lost 7 bases, the J end lost 6 bases, and 16 bases lay between the germline ends. This CDR3 is 13 amino acids long. The CDR3 sequence is CASIGTPEVEQYF. CDR3 coding DNA: TGTGCCAGCATTGGGACACCTGAGGTCGAGCAGTACTTC.

J is TRBJ2-7 and V is TRBV5-4; 8 nucleotides align to TRBD2. V dropped 7 bases and J dropped 4; count of bases not matched to a gene: 10. The CDR3 covers 14 residues. Germline CDR1 reads SGHNT; CDR2 reads YYREEE (reference sequence). CDR3 coding DNA: TGTGCCAGCCGGAGACCGGGAGGGCCGTACGAGCAGTACTTC. Translation gives CASRRPGGPYEQYF.

This clone was observed once. This chain uses TRBV11-2 with TRBJ1-1; 12 nucleotides match TRBD1. V lost 5 bases to trimming and J lost 4 bases; unmatched junction nucleotides: 14. Germline CDR1 and CDR2: SGHAT and FQNNGV. CDR3 length: 18 residues. CDR3 region: CASSEQAGQGARITEAFF. The CDR3 nucleotides read TGTGCCAGCAGCGAACAAGCGGGACAGGGGGCACGGATCACTGAAGCTTTCTTT.

The V and J genes are TRBV5-1 and TRBJ2-4; TRBD1 matches 7 bases. The J segment lost 1 base and the V segment lost 3 bases, leaving 13 bases of the junction unmatched. The germline V gene encodes CDR1 SGHRS and CDR2 YFSETQ. CDR3 length equals 18 residues. The CDR3 DNA follows: TGCGCCAGCAGCTCGAGACAGGGCCCGAGGGTTGCCAAAAACATTCAGTACTTC. Protein: CASSSRQGPRVAKNIQYF.

The chain is built from TRBV14 and TRBJ2-1; 9 nucleotides match TRBD2. The V segment lost 5 bases and the J segment 9 bases; nucleotides outside the gene matches: 8. Germline lookup yields CDR1 SGHDN and CDR2 FVKESK. This CDR3 spans 14 amino acids. CDR3: CASSVIAGAGEQFF. The CDR3 DNA sequence: TGTGCCAGCAGCGTCATAGCGGGAGCTGGTGAGCAGTTCTTC. Full variable domain (remainder filled in from reference TRBV14 and TRBJ2-1): EAGVTQFPSHSVIEKGQTVTLRCDPISGHDNLYWYRRVMGKEIKFLLHFVKESKQDESGMPNNRFLAERTGGTYSTLKVQPAELEDSGVYFCASSVIAGAGEQFFGPGTRLTVL.